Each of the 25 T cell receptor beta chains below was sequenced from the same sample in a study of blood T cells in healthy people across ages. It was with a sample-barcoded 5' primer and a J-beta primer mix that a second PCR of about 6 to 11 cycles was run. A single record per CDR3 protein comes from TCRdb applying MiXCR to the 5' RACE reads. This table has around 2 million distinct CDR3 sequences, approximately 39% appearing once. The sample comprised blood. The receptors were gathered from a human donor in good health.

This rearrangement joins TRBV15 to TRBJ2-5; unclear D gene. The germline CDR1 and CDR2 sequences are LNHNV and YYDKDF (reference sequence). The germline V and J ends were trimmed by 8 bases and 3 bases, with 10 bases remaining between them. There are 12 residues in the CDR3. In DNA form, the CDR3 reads TGTGCCACCGCGAGACATAAAGAGACCCAGTACTTC. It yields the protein CATARHKETQYF.

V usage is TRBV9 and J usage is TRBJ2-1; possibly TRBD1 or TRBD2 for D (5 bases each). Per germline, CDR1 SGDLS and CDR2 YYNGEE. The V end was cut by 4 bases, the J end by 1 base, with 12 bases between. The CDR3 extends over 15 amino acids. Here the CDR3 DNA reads TGTGCCAGCAGCCCCCACGGGGCTTCCTACAATGAGCAGTTCTTC. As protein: CASSPHGASYNEQFF.

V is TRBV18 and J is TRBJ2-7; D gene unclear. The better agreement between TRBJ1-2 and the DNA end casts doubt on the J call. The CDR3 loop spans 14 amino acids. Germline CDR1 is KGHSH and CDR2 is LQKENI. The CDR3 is CASSPPLEGRGYTF. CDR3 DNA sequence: TGTGCCAGCTCACCACCGTTGGAGGGTCGAGGCTACACCTTC.

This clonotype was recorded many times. The CDR3 spells CSVMGQDEETQYF. The CDR3 nucleotides are TGCAGCGTTATGGGACAGGATGAAGAGACCCAGTACTTC. The chain employs TRBV29-1 and TRBJ2-5, with 8 bases aligning to TRBD1. The V gene's germline CDR1 is SQVTM and CDR2 ANQGSEA. The CDR3 consists of 13 residues. The ends lost 5 bases at V and 3 bases at J; junction bases unmatched: 5. Combining the CDR3 with reference TRBV29-1 and TRBJ2-5 gives the whole variable domain SAVISQKPSRDICQRGTSLTIQCQVDSQVTMMFWYRQQPGQSLTLIATANQGSEATYESGFVIDKFPISRPNLTFSTLTVSNMSPEDSSIYLCSVMGQDEETQYFGPGTRLLVL.

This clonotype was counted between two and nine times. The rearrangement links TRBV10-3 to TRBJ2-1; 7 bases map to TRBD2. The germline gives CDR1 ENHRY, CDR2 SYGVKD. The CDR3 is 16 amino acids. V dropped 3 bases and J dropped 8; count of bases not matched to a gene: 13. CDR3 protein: CAISDSGPSSRHEQFF. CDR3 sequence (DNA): TGTGCCATCAGTGATAGCGGGCCCTCCTCCCGGCATGAGCAGTTCTTC.

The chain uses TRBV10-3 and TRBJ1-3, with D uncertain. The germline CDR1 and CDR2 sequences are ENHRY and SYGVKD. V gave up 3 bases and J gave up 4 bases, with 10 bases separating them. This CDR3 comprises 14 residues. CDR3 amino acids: CAISDPRAGNTIYF. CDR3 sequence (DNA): TGTGCCATCAGTGACCCACGGGCCGGAAACACCATATATTTT.

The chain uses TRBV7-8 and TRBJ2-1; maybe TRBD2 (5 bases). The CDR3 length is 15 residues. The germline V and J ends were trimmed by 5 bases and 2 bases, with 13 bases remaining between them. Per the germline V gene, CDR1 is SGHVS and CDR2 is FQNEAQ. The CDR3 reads CASSILVGAYNEQFF. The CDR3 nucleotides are TGTGCCAGCAGCATACTAGTTGGAGCCTACAATGAGCAGTTCTTC. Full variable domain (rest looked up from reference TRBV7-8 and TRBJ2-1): GAGVSQSPRYKVAKRGQDVALRCDPISGHVSLFWYQQALGQGPEFLTYFQNEAQLDKSGLPSDRFFAERPEGSVSTLKIQRTQQEDSAVYLCASSILVGAYNEQFFGPGTRLTVL.

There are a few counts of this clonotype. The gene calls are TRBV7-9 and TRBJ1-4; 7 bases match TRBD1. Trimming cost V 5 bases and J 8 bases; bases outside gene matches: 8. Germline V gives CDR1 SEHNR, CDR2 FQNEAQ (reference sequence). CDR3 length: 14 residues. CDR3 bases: TGTGCCAGCAGCAGAAGTACAGGGGACGAAAAACTGTTTTTT. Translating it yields CASSRSTGDEKLFF.

The CDR3 DNA reads as TGTGCCAGCAGTGGCCCCCTTGGGGGGAACTATGGCTACACCTTC. Translation gives CASSGPLGGNYGYTF. The rearrangement joins TRBV27 to TRBJ1-2; D is perhaps TRBD1 (5 bases). CDR1 is MNHEY, CDR2 SMNVEV, per germline (reference sequence). V lost 5 bases to trimming and J lost 2 bases, with 15 bases between them. This CDR3 has 15 residues.

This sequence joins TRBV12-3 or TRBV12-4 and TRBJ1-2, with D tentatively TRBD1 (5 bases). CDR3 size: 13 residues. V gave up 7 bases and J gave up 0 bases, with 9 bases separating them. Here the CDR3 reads CASKKTANYGYTF. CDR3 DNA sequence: TGTGCCAGCAAGAAGACAGCTAACTATGGCTACACCTTC.

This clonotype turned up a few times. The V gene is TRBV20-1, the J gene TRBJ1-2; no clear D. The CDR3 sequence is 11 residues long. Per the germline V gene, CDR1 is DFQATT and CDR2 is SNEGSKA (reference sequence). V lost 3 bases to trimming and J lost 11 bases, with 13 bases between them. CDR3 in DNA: TGCAGTGCTAGCCCGCCCCAACCTTACACCTTC. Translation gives CSASPPQPYTF.

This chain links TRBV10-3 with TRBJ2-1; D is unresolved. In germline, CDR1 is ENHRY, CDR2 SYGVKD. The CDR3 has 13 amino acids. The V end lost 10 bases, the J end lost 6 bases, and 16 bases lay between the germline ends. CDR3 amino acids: CASDLTGANEQFF. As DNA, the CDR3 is TGTGCCAGCGACCTAACTGGCGCCAATGAGCAGTTCTTC.

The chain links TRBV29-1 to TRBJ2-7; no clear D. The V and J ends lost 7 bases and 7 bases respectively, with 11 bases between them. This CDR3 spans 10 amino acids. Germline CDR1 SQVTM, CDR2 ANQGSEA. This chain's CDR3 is CSAFDGEQYF. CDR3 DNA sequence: TGCAGCGCCTTCGACGGGGAGCAGTACTTC.

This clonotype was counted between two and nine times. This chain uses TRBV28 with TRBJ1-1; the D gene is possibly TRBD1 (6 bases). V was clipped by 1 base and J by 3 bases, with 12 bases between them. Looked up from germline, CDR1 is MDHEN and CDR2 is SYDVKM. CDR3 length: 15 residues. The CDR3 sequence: CASSLLGGRDTEAFF. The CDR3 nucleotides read TGTGCCAGCAGTTTATTAGGGGGTAGGGACACTGAAGCTTTCTTT.

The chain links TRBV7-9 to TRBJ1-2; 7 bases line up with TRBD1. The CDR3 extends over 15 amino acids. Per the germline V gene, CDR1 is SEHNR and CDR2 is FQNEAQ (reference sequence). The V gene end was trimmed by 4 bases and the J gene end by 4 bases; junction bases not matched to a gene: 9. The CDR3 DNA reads TGTGCCAGCAGCTCAGAACGGGACAGAGTCTATGGCTACACCTTC. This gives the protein CASSSERDRVYGYTF. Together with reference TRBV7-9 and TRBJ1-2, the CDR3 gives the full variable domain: DTGVSQNPRHKITKRGQNVTFRCDPISEHNRLYWYRQTLGQGPEFLTYFQNEAQLEKSRLLSDRFSAERPKGSFSTLEIQRTEQGDSAMYLCASSSERDRVYGYTFGSGTRLTVV.

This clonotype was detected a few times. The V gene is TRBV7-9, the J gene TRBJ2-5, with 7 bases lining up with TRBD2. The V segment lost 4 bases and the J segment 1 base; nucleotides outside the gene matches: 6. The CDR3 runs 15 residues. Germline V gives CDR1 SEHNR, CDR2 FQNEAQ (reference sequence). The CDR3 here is CASSSLANFQETQYF. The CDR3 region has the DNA TGTGCCAGCAGCTCACTAGCGAACTTCCAAGAGACCCAGTACTTC.

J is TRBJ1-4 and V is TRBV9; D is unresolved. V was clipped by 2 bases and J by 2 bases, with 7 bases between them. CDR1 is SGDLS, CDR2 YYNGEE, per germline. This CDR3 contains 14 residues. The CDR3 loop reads CASSVLGTNEKLFF. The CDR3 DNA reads TGTGCCAGCAGCGTTCTTGGTACTAATGAAAAACTGTTTTTT.

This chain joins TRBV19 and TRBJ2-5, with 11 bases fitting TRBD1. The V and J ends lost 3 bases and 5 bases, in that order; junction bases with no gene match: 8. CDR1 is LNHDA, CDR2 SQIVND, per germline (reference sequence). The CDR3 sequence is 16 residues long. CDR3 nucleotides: TGTGCCAGTAGTATTCAGGACAGGGGGCTCGGCGAGACCCAGTACTTC. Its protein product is CASSIQDRGLGETQYF.

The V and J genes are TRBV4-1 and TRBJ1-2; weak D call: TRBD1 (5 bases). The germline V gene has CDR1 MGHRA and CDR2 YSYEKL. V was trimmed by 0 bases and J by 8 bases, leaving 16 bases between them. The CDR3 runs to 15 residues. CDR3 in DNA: TGCGCCAGCAGCCAAGATAGTGGGACCCCACGGGGCTACACCTTC. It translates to CASSQDSGTPRGYTF.

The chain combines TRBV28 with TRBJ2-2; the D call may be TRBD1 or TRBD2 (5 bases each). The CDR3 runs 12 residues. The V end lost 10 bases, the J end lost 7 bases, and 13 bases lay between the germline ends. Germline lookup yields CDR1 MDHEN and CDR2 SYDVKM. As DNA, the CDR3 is TGTGCCACCGAGGGGAGAGTCGGGGAGCTGTTTTTT. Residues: CATEGRVGELFF.

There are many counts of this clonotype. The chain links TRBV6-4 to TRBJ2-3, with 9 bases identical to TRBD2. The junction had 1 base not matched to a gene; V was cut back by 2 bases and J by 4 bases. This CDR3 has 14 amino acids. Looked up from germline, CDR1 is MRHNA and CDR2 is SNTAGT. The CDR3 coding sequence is TGTGCCAGCAGTGACGCGGGGGGGCCAGATACGCAGTATTTT. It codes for CASSDAGGPDTQYF.

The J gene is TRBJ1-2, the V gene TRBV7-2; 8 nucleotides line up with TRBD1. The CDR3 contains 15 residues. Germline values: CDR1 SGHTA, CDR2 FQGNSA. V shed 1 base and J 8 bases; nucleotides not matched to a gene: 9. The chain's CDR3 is CASSLEWTGTGGYTF. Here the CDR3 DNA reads TGTGCCAGCAGCTTAGAATGGACAGGGACGGGAGGCTACACCTTC.

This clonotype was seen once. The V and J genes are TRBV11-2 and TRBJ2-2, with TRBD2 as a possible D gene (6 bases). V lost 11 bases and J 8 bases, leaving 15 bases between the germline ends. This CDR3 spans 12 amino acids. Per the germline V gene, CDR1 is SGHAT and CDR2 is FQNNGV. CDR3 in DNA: TGTGCCGGAGGGCCTTCAGCGGGGGAGCTGTTTTTT. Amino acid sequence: CAGGPSAGELFF.

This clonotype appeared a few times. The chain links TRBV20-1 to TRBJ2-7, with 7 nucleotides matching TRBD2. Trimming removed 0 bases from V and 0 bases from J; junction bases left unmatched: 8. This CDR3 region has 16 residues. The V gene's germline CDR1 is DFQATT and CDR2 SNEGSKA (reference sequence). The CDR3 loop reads CSARDPRLATSYEQYF. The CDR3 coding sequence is TGCAGTGCTAGAGACCCCAGACTAGCCACCTCCTACGAGCAGTACTTC.

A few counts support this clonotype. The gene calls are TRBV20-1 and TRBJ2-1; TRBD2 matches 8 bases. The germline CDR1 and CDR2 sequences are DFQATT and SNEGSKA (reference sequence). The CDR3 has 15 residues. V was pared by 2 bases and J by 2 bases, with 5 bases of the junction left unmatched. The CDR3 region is CSARRPAGAYNEQFF. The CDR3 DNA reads TGCAGTGCTAGAAGGCCAGCGGGGGCCTACAATGAGCAGTTCTTC.